These 15 T cell receptor beta chains were all obtained from the same sample, sequenced in a study of cytomegalovirus exposure and HLA in healthy donors. PCR was performed using 60 Vbeta and 13 Jbeta primers. Sequenced by immunoSEQ multiplex PCR; TCRdb stores in-frame clones only, minus some. The sample holds some 140,000 clones, 60% to 80% seen once. Material: PBMCs. Receptors were obtained from a man aged 18 to 35 in good health and CMV-seronegative.

This clone came up a few times. The chain links TRBV29-1 to TRBJ1-2; tentatively, D is TRBD1 (5 bases). CDR1 SQVTM and CDR2 ANQGSEA come from the germline V gene. Trimming shortened V by 4 bases and J by 9 bases, and 18 bases separated the two germline ends. The CDR3 extends over 13 amino acids. The CDR3 sequence: CSVAIGQGRSYTF. The CDR3 DNA sequence: TGCAGCGTTGCGATTGGGCAGGGTCGGAGCTACACCTTC.

The table lists this clone with a few counts. This chain joins TRBV5-1 and TRBJ2-3; 10 bases are a match to TRBD1. Germline loops: CDR1 SGHRS, CDR2 YFSETQ. This CDR3 has 16 residues. Germline trimming cut 1 base from V and 2 bases from J; bases unmatched to any gene: 4. This CDR3 reads CASSLRQGADTDTQYF. The CDR3 nucleotides are TGCGCCAGCAGCTTGCGACAGGGGGCAGACACAGATACGCAGTATTTT. The full variable domain, with the rest looked up from reference TRBV5-1 and TRBJ2-3, is KAGVTQTPRYLIKTRGQQVTLSCSPISGHRSVSWYQQTPGQGLQFLFEYFSETQRNKGNFPGRFSGRQFSNSRSEMNVSTLELGDSALYLCASSLRQGADTDTQYFGPGTRLTVL.

This chain joins TRBV4-3 and TRBJ2-7; TRBD1 aligns across 8 bases. The CDR3 length is 14 residues. The V gene end was trimmed by 2 bases and the J gene end by 4 bases; junction bases not matched to a gene: 4. CDR1 LGHNA and CDR2 YSLEER come from the germline V gene. CDR3 nucleotides: TGCGCCAGCAGCCAATTCACAGGGGGGTACGAGCAGTACTTC. This encodes CASSQFTGGYEQYF.

CDR3 coding DNA: TGTGCCAGCAGTGAAGGGCAAGCTAACTATGGCTACACCTTC. It yields the protein CASSEGQANYGYTF. The V and J genes are TRBV6-1 and TRBJ1-2; no clear D gene. The V and J ends lost 1 base and 0 bases respectively, with 6 bases between them. The CDR3 runs to 14 residues. CDR1 MNHNS and CDR2 SASEGT come from the germline V gene.

This clone was seen a single time. The chain combines TRBV7-8 with TRBJ2-3, with D possibly being TRBD2 (5 bases). Germline lookup yields CDR1 SGHVS and CDR2 FQNEAQ. V was cut by 6 bases and J by 8 bases, with 9 bases left in between. The CDR3 spans 11 residues. The CDR3 sequence is CASRDEGTQYF. CDR3 in DNA: TGTGCCAGCAGGGACGAGGGTACGCAGTATTTT.

Comments on this clone: The sample holds other DNA sequences that translate to the same CDR3. The gene calls are TRBV9 and TRBJ1-6; 10 bases are shared with TRBD1. Germline CDR1 SGDLS, CDR2 YYNGEE. This CDR3 has 15 residues. The junction had 8 bases not matched to a gene; V was cut back by 4 bases and J by 10 bases. CDR3 region: CASSPQTGGGSPLHF. Written as DNA, the CDR3 is TGTGCCAGCAGCCCCCAGACAGGGGGCGGATCACCCCTCCACTTT.

The chain joins TRBV7-8 to TRBJ1-4; 7 nucleotides align to TRBD1. This CDR3 region has 15 residues. Germline CDR1 SGHVS, CDR2 FQNEAQ. Trimming cost V 5 bases and J 5 bases; bases outside gene matches: 8. The CDR3 loop is CASSPRDSQNEKLFF. The CDR3 coding sequence is TGTGCCAGCAGCCCGAGGGACAGTCAGAATGAAAAACTGTTTTTT.

Points on this clone: Distinct nucleotide sequences in the sample also encode this CDR3. The chain's CDR3 is CASSLQGASGNTIYF. The CDR3 DNA follows: TGCGCCAGCAGCCTCCAGGGTGCCTCTGGAAACACCATATATTTT. The gene calls are TRBV4-1 and TRBJ1-3, with D possibly being TRBD1 (5 bases). Germline V gene sequence: CDR1 MGHRA, CDR2 YSYEKL. This CDR3 spans 15 amino acids. Trimming removed 4 bases from V and 0 bases from J, with 10 bases in between.

V usage is TRBV10-1 and J usage is TRBJ2-3, with D perhaps TRBD1 (5 bases). From germline, CDR1 is WNHNN and CDR2 SYGVQD (reference sequence). This CDR3 comprises 16 residues. V was cut by 0 bases and J by 2 bases, with 12 bases left in between. The chain's CDR3 is CASSESSQGNTDTQYF. The CDR3, as DNA: TGCGCCAGCAGTGAGTCGAGCCAGGGAAACACAGATACGCAGTATTTT.

This chain joins TRBV13 and TRBJ2-6; possibly TRBD2 for D (5 bases). The length of the CDR3 is 17 residues. Germline V gene data show CDR1 as PRHDT and CDR2 as FYEKMQ (reference sequence). V lost 8 bases and J lost 0, with 17 bases in between. The CDR3 sequence: CASQVYGEYSGANVLTF. CDR3 DNA: TGTGCCAGCCAGGTGTACGGGGAGTACTCTGGGGCCAACGTCCTGACTTTC. The full variable domain, rest sourced from reference TRBV13 and TRBJ2-6, is AAGVIQSPRHLIKEKRETATLKCYPIPRHDTVYWYQQGPGQDPQFLISFYEKMQSDKGSIPDRFSAQQFSDYHSELNMSSLELGDSALYFCASQVYGEYSGANVLTFGAGSRLTVL.

The rearrangement links TRBV6-6 to TRBJ1-5, with D perhaps matching TRBD1 (5 bases). The V gene lost 5 bases and the J gene lost 0 bases, with 11 bases spanning the gap. CDR3 length: 15 residues. Germline V lookup: CDR1 MNHNY, CDR2 SVGAGI (reference sequence). The CDR3 DNA reads TGTGCCAGCAGTCGGCAGGGAAATAGCAATCAGCCCCAGCATTTT. Protein sequence: CASSRQGNSNQPQHF.

This clone showed up just once. The chain employs TRBV2 and TRBJ1-2; TRBD1 aligns across 7 bases. CDR1 is SNHLY and CDR2 is FYNNEI in the germline V gene. J was trimmed by 5 bases and V by 2 bases; bases with no gene match: 5. The CDR3 covers 14 residues. Here the CDR3 DNA reads TGTGCCAGCAGTGAATGGGGGACAGAGTATGGCTACACCTTC. This codes for CASSEWGTEYGYTF.

The chain links TRBV2 to TRBJ1-5, with D perhaps matching TRBD1 (6 bases). Germline CDR1 SNHLY, CDR2 FYNNEI. V was trimmed by 3 bases and J by 4 bases, leaving 13 bases between them. The CDR3 spans 15 residues. The CDR3 here is CASSELTGDNQPQHF. CDR3 DNA: TGTGCCAGCAGTGAGCTGACAGGCGATAATCAGCCCCAGCATTTT.

V gene TRBV19 combines with J gene TRBJ1-1, with D hard to call. The V gene's germline CDR1 is LNHDA and CDR2 SQIVND (reference sequence). The CDR3 is made up of 12 amino acids. V gave up 3 bases and J gave up 0 bases, with 2 bases separating them. CDR3 DNA: TGTGCCAGTAGTATCGTGAACACTGAAGCTTTCTTT. The encoded protein is CASSIVNTEAFF.

This clone is a singleton in its sample. The chain is built from TRBV4-3 and TRBJ1-5; TRBD1 is a possible D gene (5 bases). The V end lost 6 bases, the J end lost 4 bases, and 10 bases lay between the germline ends. This CDR3 is 13 amino acids long. Germline CDR1 reads LGHNA; CDR2 reads YSLEER. The CDR3 reads CASSGALNQPQHF. In DNA form, the CDR3 reads TGCGCCAGCAGTGGGGCACTAAATCAGCCCCAGCATTTT.